The 11 T cell receptor beta chains in this list originate from one sample, sequenced in a study of blood T cell repertoires in COVID-19. TCRdb keeps only in-frame clones here, not all; method: immunoSEQ multiplex PCR. The sample lists roughly 160,000 clones, about 86% occurring once. Material: peripheral blood. Receptor source: a man between 18 and 29 years old with acute or convalescent COVID-19.

The chain is built from TRBV19 and TRBJ2-1; maybe TRBD1 (6 bases). In germline, CDR1 is LNHDA, CDR2 SQIVND (reference sequence). The CDR3 runs 15 residues. V lost 6 bases and J lost 15, with 27 bases in between. CDR3 nucleotides: TGTGCCAGTAGCTCCAACCCACCCACAGGGCCGGGACGGTTCTTC. Translation: CASSSNPPTGPGRFF.

The V call is TRBV25-1, the J call TRBJ1-1, with D possibly matching TRBD1 (6 bases). The CDR3 has 16 residues. Germline V gene data show CDR1 as MGHDK and CDR2 as SYGVNS. The V end lost 4 bases, the J end lost 1 base, and 16 bases lay between the germline ends. DNA of the CDR3: TGTGCCAGCAGTGGTCACCTCGGGACACCGAACACTGAAGCTTTCTTT. Protein: CASSGHLGTPNTEAFF.

The V and J genes are TRBV30 and TRBJ2-1; D perhaps matches TRBD1 (5 bases). The germline V gene has CDR1 GTSNPN and CDR2 SVGIG (reference sequence). V lost 1 base, J lost 6 bases, and 7 bases lay in between. The CDR3 extends over 12 amino acids. CDR3 residues: CAWSARVNEQFF. The CDR3 DNA sequence: TGTGCCTGGAGTGCCAGGGTCAATGAGCAGTTCTTC.

This chain uses TRBV24-1 with TRBJ2-2; 8 bases line up with TRBD1. CDR1 is KGHDR and CDR2 is SFDVKD in the germline V gene. This CDR3 region has 16 residues. With 4 bases clipped from V and 6 bases from J, the junction kept 9 bases outside the gene matches. The CDR3 sequence is CATSERTGFLPGELFF. The CDR3 nucleotides are TGTGCCACCAGTGAACGGACAGGGTTTCTTCCCGGGGAGCTGTTTTTT.

The rearrangement uses TRBV3-1 (or the pseudogene TRBV3-2) and TRBJ2-1; 10 positions agree with TRBD1. The CDR3 runs to 16 residues. V was clipped by 2 bases and J by 4 bases; unmatched bases: 5. Germline lookup yields CDR1 LGHDT and CDR2 YNNKEL (reference sequence). The CDR3 sequence is CASSQYDRGLYNEQFF. Here the CDR3 DNA reads TGTGCCAGCAGCCAATACGACAGGGGGCTTTACAATGAGCAGTTCTTC.

The count of this clone is one. The chain links TRBV5-1 to TRBJ1-1; D remains ambiguous. The CDR3 consists of 13 residues. Germline CDR1 and CDR2: SGHRS and YFSETQ. With 4 bases removed from V and 1 base from J, the gap between germline ends came to 8 bases. The CDR3 reads CASSSRGNTEAFF. The CDR3 nucleotides are TGCGCCAGCAGCAGCCGGGGGAACACTGAAGCTTTCTTT.

Only one count was recorded for this clone. The V call is TRBV7-3, the J call TRBJ2-1; D is undetermined. This CDR3 region has 15 residues. V was shortened by 4 bases and J by 1 base, with 11 bases between the two germline ends. The germline V gene has CDR1 SGHTA and CDR2 FQGTGA. As DNA, the CDR3 is TGTGCCAGCAGCTCCAACAGTAATTCCTACAATGAGCAGTTCTTC. Translated, it gives CASSSNSNSYNEQFF.

The genes are TRBV5-1 and TRBJ1-5, with 7 bases identical to TRBD1. The CDR3 runs to 15 residues. Looked up from germline, CDR1 is SGHRS and CDR2 is YFSETQ. V shed 4 bases, J shed 0 bases, and the junction held 4 bases outside the gene matches. The CDR3 DNA reads TGCGCCAGCAGCCAGACAGGGCTTAGCAATCAGCCCCAGCATTTT. Translated: CASSQTGLSNQPQHF.

The V call is TRBV5-6, the J call TRBJ2-5; 7 bases are shared with TRBD2. V shed 4 bases and J 2 bases; nucleotides not matched to a gene: 5. The CDR3 is made up of 14 amino acids. The germline CDR1 and CDR2 sequences are SGHDT and YYEEEE. CDR3: CASSRGTIQETQYF. In DNA, the CDR3 is TGTGCCAGCAGCCGGGGGACTATTCAAGAGACCCAGTACTTC.

The rearrangement links TRBV5-4 to TRBJ1-1; TRBD1 aligns across 7 bases. From germline, CDR1 is SGHNT and CDR2 YYREEE (reference sequence). Trimming removed 4 bases from V and 5 bases from J; junction bases left unmatched: 2. This CDR3 has 12 residues. This chain's CDR3 is CASSVQGTEAFF. CDR3 nucleotide sequence: TGTGCCAGCAGCGTACAGGGGACTGAAGCTTTCTTT. The full variable domain, rest sourced from reference TRBV5-4 and TRBJ1-1, is ETGVTQSPTHLIKTRGQQVTLRCSSQSGHNTVSWYQQALGQGPQFIFQYYREEENGRGNFPPRFSGLQFPNYSSELNVNALELDDSALYLCASSVQGTEAFFGQGTRLTVV.

The V call is TRBV7-2, the J call TRBJ2-3, with 11 bases matching TRBD2. The CDR3 spans 17 residues. The germline CDR1 and CDR2 sequences are SGHTA and FQGNSA. V dropped 4 bases and J dropped 6; count of bases not matched to a gene: 12. This CDR3 is CASSYLLAGGPGDTQYF. The CDR3 region has the DNA TGTGCCAGCAGCTACCTTTTAGCGGGGGGGCCTGGGGATACGCAGTATTTT.